This T cell receptor beta chain appears in the sequencing data of a study of T-cell memory formation after mild COVID-19. One entry per CDR3 protein results from TCRdb running MiXCR on the 5' RACE reads. Of 50,000 or so distinct CDR3 sequences in the sample, roughly 9% were seen once. Germline lookup yields CDR1 LGHNA and CDR2 YNFKEQ. The CDR3 consists of 18 residues. Trimming removed 0 bases from V and 3 bases from J, with 18 bases in between. This clonotype was counted many times. What it recognizes is unknown. Regarding the study as a whole: Clonal second-wave expansions that peaked on day 37 had unconfirmed SARS-CoV-2 specificity.

The TCR was taken from an adult woman who had mild COVID-19 (a few samples of this study predate the infection). Cell type and time point are not known. The chain joins TRBV4-2 to TRBJ2-1, with TRBD1 as a possible D gene (6 bases). The source material was PBMCs or a T cell subset sorted from them (not recorded which). The CDR3 is CASSQDLRGGYLYNEQFF. The DNA for the CDR3 is TGTGCCAGCAGCCAAGATCTCAGGGGCGGGTACCTCTACAATGAGCAGTTCTTC.